The T cell receptor beta chain described here comes from a study of T cell repertoires in cytomegalovirus infection. There are many counts of this clonotype. The antigen remains unidentified. The CDR3 is 16 residues long. Germline V CDR1 and CDR2: MNHNS, SASEGT. Trimming removed 1 base from V and 2 bases from J, with 12 bases in between. MiXCR, applied by TCRdb to the reads, yields one record per CDR3 protein. Counted here are hundreds of thousands of distinct CDR3 sequences, less than 35% occurring once; the ten biggest clones make up roughly an eighth. Overall study findings and caveats: CMV-specific TCR beta clonotypes restricted by HLA-C were the ones dominating the ex vivo response. The study identified carriers of CMV plus the relevant HLA from cumulative public TCR beta family frequency.

Sequenced material: cultured CD8+ T cells from PBMCs, taken from culture after CMV antigen stimulation. The chain employs TRBV6-1 and TRBJ2-1, with D perhaps being TRBD1 or TRBD2 (6 bases each). This sequence was found in a human donor in good health (CMV status not recorded). Some clones in this sample may be carry-over from other donors' samples. CDR3 sequence: CASSEVGGPPYNEQFF. CDR3 bases: TGTGCCAGCAGTGAAGTAGGGGGGCCCCCCTACAATGAGCAGTTCTTC.